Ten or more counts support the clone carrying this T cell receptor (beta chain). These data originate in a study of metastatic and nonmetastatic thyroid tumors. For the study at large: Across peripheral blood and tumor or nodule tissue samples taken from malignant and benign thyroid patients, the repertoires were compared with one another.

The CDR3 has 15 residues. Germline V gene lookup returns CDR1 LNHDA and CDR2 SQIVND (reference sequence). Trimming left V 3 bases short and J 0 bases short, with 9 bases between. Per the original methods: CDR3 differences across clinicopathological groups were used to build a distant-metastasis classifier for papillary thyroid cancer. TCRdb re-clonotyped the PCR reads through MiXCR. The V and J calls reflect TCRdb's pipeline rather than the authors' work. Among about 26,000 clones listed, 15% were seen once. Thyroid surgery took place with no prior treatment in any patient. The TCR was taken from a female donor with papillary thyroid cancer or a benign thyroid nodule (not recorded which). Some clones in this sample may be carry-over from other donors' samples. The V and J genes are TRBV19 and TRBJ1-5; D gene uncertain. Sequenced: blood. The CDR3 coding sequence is TGTGCCAGTAGTATTATGGCCGTTAGCAATCAGCCCCAGCATTTT. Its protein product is CASSIMAVSNQPQHF. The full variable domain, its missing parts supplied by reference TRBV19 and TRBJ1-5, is DGGITQSPKYLFRKEGQNVTLSCEQNLNHDAMYWYRQDPGQGLRLIYYSQIVNDFQKGDIAEGYSVSREKKESFPLTVTSAQKNPTAFYLCASSIMAVSNQPQHFGDGTRLSIL.